These T cell receptor beta chains were read from a single sample in a study of T cell repertoires in cytomegalovirus infection. Each CDR3 protein is one row after TCRdb ran MiXCR on the reads. The repertoire has about 310,000 distinct CDR3 sequences, approximately 8.9% of them found once; the top ten carry approximately 2.3%. Source material: PBMCs. The receptors originated from a human donor in good health (CMV status not recorded). Some clones in this sample may be carry-over from other donors' samples. CDR3s include the opening cysteine and the closing phenylalanine or tryptophan. D genes are given only for firm matches. Not every row has a clone size; where given, it reads once, few, many or a size class.

clone size: few; J gene: TRBJ1-5; D gene: NA; V gene: TRBV28; CDR3 DNA: TGTGCCAGCAGCCAGGGGTGGGGGCCCCAGCATTTT; CDR3 protein: CASSQGWGPQHF
clone size: NA; J gene: TRBJ1-2; D gene: TRBD1; V gene: TRBV6-5; CDR3 DNA: TGTGCCAGCAGTTACCTAGGGGGCCACTATGGCTACACCTTC; CDR3 protein: CASSYLGGHYGYTF
clone size: many; J gene: TRBJ1-5; D gene: NA; V gene: TRBV25-1; CDR3 DNA: TGTGCCAGCGGCCCCGCGGGGGGAAGTCAGCCCCAGCATTTT; CDR3 protein: CASGPAGGSQPQHF
clone size: many; J gene: TRBJ2-1; D gene: TRBD1; V gene: TRBV6-1; CDR3 DNA: TGTGCCAGCAGCCCCGGGACAGCAAACTACAATGAGCAGTTCTTC; CDR3 protein: CASSPGTANYNEQFF
clone size: many; J gene: TRBJ1-1; D gene: NA; V gene: TRBV25-1; CDR3 DNA: TGTGCCAGCAGCGATAACAGGGAGGTTCGCAACACTGAAGCTTTCTTT; CDR3 protein: CASSDNREVRNTEAFF
clone size: many; J gene: TRBJ2-2; D gene: NA; V gene: TRBV10-3; CDR3 DNA: TGTGCCATCAGTGAGTCGGGGGTTTACACCGGGGAGCTGTTTTTT; CDR3 protein: CAISESGVYTGELFF
clone size: many; J gene: TRBJ2-2; D gene: NA; V gene: TRBV7-2; CDR3 DNA: TGTGCCAGCAGCCTACAGGGACCCAACACCGGGGAGCTGTTTTTT; CDR3 protein: CASSLQGPNTGELFF
clone size: few; J gene: TRBJ1-4; D gene: TRBD1; V gene: TRBV4-2; CDR3 DNA: TGTGCCAGCAGCCAAGATCTCACCGGGACAGGGGGCAGGAGCGGTGGAGAAAAACTGTTTTTT; CDR3 protein: CASSQDLTGTGGRSGGEKLFF
clone size: many; J gene: TRBJ2-4; D gene: NA; V gene: TRBV28; CDR3 DNA: TGTGCCAGCAGTTCCGTCCCTCCGAAAAACATTCAGTACTTC; CDR3 protein: CASSSVPPKNIQYF
clone size: many; J gene: TRBJ1-5; D gene: NA; V gene: TRBV28; CDR3 DNA: TGTGCCAGCAGAGGGGGGGGGCAGCCCCAGCATTTT; CDR3 protein: CASRGGGQPQHF
clone size: many; J gene: TRBJ2-4; D gene: NA; V gene: TRBV19; CDR3 DNA: TGTGCCAGTAGTAACCAGGGAGACATTCAGTACTTC; CDR3 protein: CASSNQGDIQYF
clone size: many; J gene: TRBJ2-7; D gene: NA; V gene: TRBV5-6; CDR3 DNA: TGTGCCAGCGTACTGAGGGACCCAACCTACGAGCAGTACTTC; CDR3 protein: CASVLRDPTYEQYF
clone size: many; J gene: TRBJ1-1; D gene: TRBD1; V gene: TRBV12-3/TRBV12-4; CDR3 DNA: TGTGCCAGCAGTATCCGACAGGGACGCACTGAAGCTTTCTTT; CDR3 protein: CASSIRQGRTEAFF
clone size: many; J gene: TRBJ2-1; D gene: NA; V gene: TRBV19; CDR3 DNA: TGTGCCAGTAGTATAGGTCTAGCGGGGACAGGAAGGCAGTTCTTC; CDR3 protein: CASSIGLAGTGRQFF
clone size: many; J gene: TRBJ2-3; D gene: NA; V gene: TRBV20-1; CDR3 DNA: TGCAGTGCCCCTCGTGAGGCAGATACGCAGTATTTT; CDR3 protein: CSAPREADTQYF
clone size: many; J gene: TRBJ1-5; D gene: NA; V gene: TRBV20-1; CDR3 DNA: TGCAGTGCTAGAGTGCCAGGCCCTCGACTTCAGCCCCAGCATTTT; CDR3 protein: CSARVPGPRLQPQHF
clone size: many; J gene: TRBJ2-7; D gene: TRBD2; V gene: TRBV14; CDR3 DNA: TGTGCCAGCGCGACGGGGGGGTCCCGGAGTTACGAGCAGTACTTC; CDR3 protein: CASATGGSRSYEQYF
clone size: few; J gene: TRBJ1-1; D gene: TRBD1; V gene: TRBV7-3; CDR3 DNA: TGTGCCAGCAGTCCTCAGGGGGCCTGGACTGAAGCTTTCTTT; CDR3 protein: CASSPQGAWTEAFF
clone size: NA; J gene: TRBJ2-5; D gene: NA; V gene: TRBV6-5; CDR3 DNA: TGTGCCAGCAGTTTCGACACGGAGACCCAGTACTTC; CDR3 protein: CASSFDTETQYF
clone size: many; J gene: TRBJ2-5; D gene: TRBD1; V gene: TRBV7-2; CDR3 DNA: TGTGCCAGCAGCCCGAGGGTACAGGGGAACGAAGAGACCCAGTACTTC; CDR3 protein: CASSPRVQGNEETQYF
clone size: NA; J gene: TRBJ1-1; D gene: NA; V gene: TRBV11-2; CDR3 DNA: TGTGCCAGCAGCTCAGTGGCGGGTTGGACTGAAGCTTTCTTT; CDR3 protein: CASSSVAGWTEAFF
clone size: many; J gene: TRBJ1-2; D gene: NA; V gene: TRBV7-2; CDR3 DNA: TGTGCCAGCAGCAGCAGGGGATGGGGCTACACCTTC; CDR3 protein: CASSSRGWGYTF
clone size: many; J gene: TRBJ1-2; D gene: NA; V gene: TRBV7-2; CDR3 DNA: TGTGCCAGCAGCTTAGCAAAGGGGGAGGGTGGCTACACCTTC; CDR3 protein: CASSLAKGEGGYTF
clone size: many; J gene: TRBJ2-3; D gene: NA; V gene: TRBV28; CDR3 DNA: TGTGCCAGCAGAAGCAACACAGATACGCAGTATTTT; CDR3 protein: CASRSNTDTQYF
clone size: NA; J gene: TRBJ2-5; D gene: NA; V gene: TRBV12-3/TRBV12-4; CDR3 DNA: TGTGCCAGCAGTTTAGGGTCAGCACGAGAGACCCAGTACTTC; CDR3 protein: CASSLGSARETQYF